Shown below are 13 T cell receptor beta chains from a single sample sequenced in a study of CXCR3-negative and CXCR3-positive naive CD8 T cells. Libraries of TRB cDNA were made by 5' RACE and carried UMIs. Each CDR3 protein gets one entry in TCRdb, which reprocessed the 5' RACE reads and gives no DNA. In total, the table holds about 45,000 distinct CDR3 sequences. Sequencing input: naive CXCR3- CD8+ T cells from blood. Subset reported: CD45RO-CCR7+CD27+CD95- naive CD8+ T cells lacking CXCR3 (TNR3-). These receptors were collected from a human donor in good health. Some clones in this sample may be carry-over from other donors' samples.

The chain couples TRBV6-2 or TRBV6-3 to TRBJ2-1; TCRdb indicates TRBD2, and absent DNA this call remains unverified. There are 15 residues in the CDR3. Germline V gene sequence: CDR1 MNHEY, CDR2 SVGEGT. The CDR3 protein is CASSYDYSDYREQFF.

The chain combines TRBV14 with TRBJ2-1. Germline V gene lookup returns CDR1 SGHDN and CDR2 FVKESK. This CDR3 has 17 residues. CDR3 loop: CASSPERFGGLYNEQFF.

V usage is TRBV28 and J usage is TRBJ2-7. Germline V CDR1 and CDR2: MDHEN, SYDVKM. The CDR3 extends over 14 amino acids. The CDR3 loop is CASSRGRTIYEQYF.

The chain recombines TRBV7-2 with TRBJ1-4. CDR3 length: 15 amino acids. The germline CDR1 and CDR2 sequences are SGHTA and FQGNSA. CDR3 in amino acids: CASSPNSLEFEKLFF.

The V call is TRBV15, the J call TRBJ2-5; TCRdb names TRBD2, which stays unverified in the absence of DNA. The CDR3 length is 16 residues. Germline loops: CDR1 LNHNV, CDR2 YYDKDF (reference sequence). CDR3 protein: CATSPSRAGGQETQYF.

The chain carries TRBV10-3 and TRBJ2-1; no DNA is available, so the TRBD2 call from TCRdb remains unchecked. CDR1 is ENHRY, CDR2 SYGVKD, per germline. The CDR3 sequence is 16 residues long. The CDR3 sequence is CAISESASELDNEQFF.

The CDR3 sequence is CASSFWEGGSSYNEQFF. The V and J genes are TRBV28 and TRBJ2-1; TCRdb's D call of TRBD1 is untestable without DNA. The germline V gene encodes CDR1 MDHEN and CDR2 SYDVKM. The CDR3 totals 17 residues.

The rearrangement uses TRBV20-1 and TRBJ1-4; lacking DNA, the TRBD1 call made by TCRdb goes unchecked. CDR1 and CDR2 from the germline V gene are DFQATT and SNEGSKA (reference sequence). The CDR3 totals 17 residues. CDR3 loop: CSARGPTTIILREKLFF.

The chain is built from TRBV19 and TRBJ2-3; TCRdb gives TRBD1 as the D gene, but with no DNA this cannot be confirmed. Germline values: CDR1 LNHDA, CDR2 SQIVND (reference sequence). The CDR3 spans 16 residues. CDR3: CASKLGRGSFTDTQYF.

The gene calls are TRBV28 and TRBJ2-7. The CDR3 has 13 amino acids. CDR1 is MDHEN and CDR2 is SYDVKM in the germline V gene. CDR3 residues: CASRSSSAYEQYF.

V usage is TRBV7-9 and J usage is TRBJ1-2. In germline, CDR1 is SEHNR, CDR2 FQNEAQ (reference sequence). CDR3 length equals 16 residues. CDR3 residues: CASSSYTETFGYGYTF.

CDR3 in amino acids: CSVGPEGFYGYTF. The gene calls are TRBV29-1 and TRBJ1-2; TCRdb gives TRBD1 as the D gene, but with no DNA this cannot be confirmed. The germline V gene encodes CDR1 SQVTM and CDR2 ANQGSEA. There are 13 residues in the CDR3.

The rearrangement links TRBV12-3 or TRBV12-4 to TRBJ2-5; TCRdb proposes TRBD2, but this gene call is untestable without DNA. CDR3 size: 12 residues. This CDR3 reads CASSGGQETQYF.